Below, 16 T cell receptor beta chains from the same sample are listed, as sequenced in a study of technical replicates of blood from several donors. Measured with immunoSEQ multiplex PCR; TCRdb has only the in-frame clones, and not every one. This table holds about 82,000 clones, under 96% found once. The sample comprised T cells isolated from PBMCs. Every receptor here comes from a human donor in good health.

V is TRBV25-1 and J is TRBJ2-2; TRBD2 aligns across 9 bases. Unmatched junction bases numbered 3, after V lost 0 bases and J lost 4 bases. Germline CDR1 reads MGHDK; CDR2 reads SYGVNS. The CDR3 runs 16 residues. This CDR3 reads CASSEYISGSTGELFF. The CDR3 nucleotides read TGTGCCAGCAGTGAATATATTAGCGGGAGCACCGGGGAGCTGTTTTTT.

The chain combines TRBV7-2 with TRBJ1-1; D is uncertain. Trimming left V 5 bases short and J 1 base short, with 11 bases between. This CDR3 has 14 residues. The germline gives CDR1 SGHTA, CDR2 FQGNSA. The CDR3 region has the DNA TGTGCCAGCAGCGAAGGCAGAGGGAACACTGAAGCTTTCTTT. It codes for CASSEGRGNTEAFF.

The chain carries TRBV9 and TRBJ1-5; 10 bases match TRBD1. The length of the CDR3 is 15 residues. The ends lost 0 bases at V and 4 bases at J; junction bases unmatched: 1. Looked up from germline, CDR1 is SGDLS and CDR2 is YYNGEE. CDR3: CASSVAGQGNQPQHF. Here the CDR3 DNA reads TGTGCCAGCAGCGTAGCGGGACAGGGGAATCAGCCCCAGCATTTT.

The rearrangement uses TRBV15 and TRBJ2-1; D uncertain. Germline-derived CDR1 and CDR2 are LNHNV and YYDKDF (reference sequence). This CDR3 comprises 14 residues. V lost 5 bases to trimming and J lost 3 bases, with 11 bases between them. The CDR3 DNA is TGTGCCACCAGCCCGAGCCTCCTCTACAATGAGCAGTTCTTC. This translates into CATSPSLLYNEQFF. Drawing the rest from reference TRBV15 and TRBJ2-1, the complete variable domain is DAMVIQNPRYQVTQFGKPVTLSCSQTLNHNVMYWYQQKSSQAPKLLFHYYDKDFNNEADTPDNFQSRRPNTSFCFLDIRSPGLGDTAMYLCATSPSLLYNEQFFGPGTRLTVL.

The chain joins TRBV19 to TRBJ2-3; weak D call: TRBD1 (6 bases). With 1 base removed from V and 3 bases from J, the gap between germline ends came to 11 bases. Germline V gives CDR1 LNHDA, CDR2 SQIVND (reference sequence). The CDR3 sequence is 15 residues long. The CDR3 loop reads CASSIVETGTDTQYF. The CDR3 nucleotides are TGTGCCAGTAGTATAGTCGAGACAGGTACAGATACGCAGTATTTT. Drawing the rest from reference TRBV19 and TRBJ2-3, the complete variable domain is DGGITQSPKYLFRKEGQNVTLSCEQNLNHDAMYWYRQDPGQGLRLIYYSQIVNDFQKGDIAEGYSVSREKKESFPLTVTSAQKNPTAFYLCASSIVETGTDTQYFGPGTRLTVL.

The V gene is TRBV5-4, the J gene TRBJ1-1; TRBD1 matches at 7 bases. Germline V lookup: CDR1 SGHNT, CDR2 YYREEE (reference sequence). The CDR3 loop spans 14 amino acids. Trimming at V came to 4 bases and at J to 0 bases, leaving 3 bases not matched to a gene. The chain's CDR3 is CASSLGQMNTEAFF. The CDR3, as DNA: TGTGCCAGCAGCCTGGGACAGATGAACACTGAAGCTTTCTTT.

The chain combines TRBV6-6 with TRBJ2-7; 10 nucleotides line up with TRBD1. Germline V CDR1 and CDR2: MNHNY, SVGAGI (reference sequence). CDR3 length: 13 residues. The trim removed 6 bases at V and 2 bases at J, leaving 1 base unmatched. CDR3 amino acids: CASSDRGPYEQYF. The CDR3 DNA reads TGTGCCAGCAGCGACAGGGGGCCCTACGAGCAGTACTTC.

The chain is built from TRBV14 and TRBJ2-7; no clear D gene. Deletions cut 1 base from V and 3 bases from J, with 7 bases between. This CDR3 is built from 13 residues. Germline V CDR1 and CDR2: SGHDN, FVKESK. CDR3 sequence reads: CASSQGIIYEQYF. CDR3 nucleotides: TGTGCCAGCAGCCAAGGTATTATCTACGAGCAGTACTTC.

This chain connects TRBV6-5 to TRBJ2-7, with D possibly TRBD2 on 5 matching bases. Germline lookup yields CDR1 MNHEY and CDR2 SVGAGI. This CDR3 contains 16 residues. The V and J ends lost 0 bases and 4 bases respectively, with 16 bases between them. CDR3 in amino acids: CASSYSRESLQYEQYF. As DNA, the CDR3 is TGTGCCAGCAGTTACTCGAGGGAGTCCCTCCAGTACGAGCAGTACTTC.

The J gene is TRBJ1-4, the V gene TRBV25-1; TRBD1 aligns across 7 bases. V shed 1 base and J 3 bases; nucleotides not matched to a gene: 8. Germline CDR1 is MGHDK and CDR2 is SYGVNS. The CDR3 loop spans 17 amino acids. The CDR3 DNA reads TGTGCCAGCAGTGAATCTGGACAGGCGTTAGCTAATGAAAAACTGTTTTTT. Encoded protein: CASSESGQALANEKLFF.

The chain is built from TRBV19 and TRBJ1-1, with a tentative D call TRBD1 (6 bases). CDR1 and CDR2 from the germline V gene are LNHDA and SQIVND (reference sequence). The CDR3 spans 13 residues. The germline V and J ends were trimmed by 10 bases and 0 bases, with 12 bases remaining between them. The DNA of the CDR3 is TGTGCCACCCGGGACACCCTGAACACTGAAGCTTTCTTT. It yields the protein CATRDTLNTEAFF. The full variable domain, completed using reference TRBV19 and TRBJ1-1, is DGGITQSPKYLFRKEGQNVTLSCEQNLNHDAMYWYRQDPGQGLRLIYYSQIVNDFQKGDIAEGYSVSREKKESFPLTVTSAQKNPTAFYLCATRDTLNTEAFFGQGTRLTVV.

The rearrangement uses TRBV29-1 and TRBJ2-3; D perhaps matches TRBD1 (6 bases). In germline, CDR1 is SQVTM, CDR2 ANQGSEA. V lost 4 bases and J 5 bases, leaving 10 bases between the germline ends. The CDR3 runs 12 residues. The CDR3 loop reads CSVVGAGDTQYF. The CDR3 region has the DNA TGCAGCGTTGTGGGGGCTGGAGATACGCAGTATTTT.

This chain uses TRBV4-1 with TRBJ2-1; D remains ambiguous. CDR1 is MGHRA and CDR2 is YSYEKL in the germline V gene. Trimming took 4 bases from V and 5 from J, leaving 9 bases between them. The CDR3 sequence is 13 residues long. CDR3 in amino acids: CASSPGRNNEQFF. Here the CDR3 DNA reads TGCGCCAGCAGCCCAGGAAGGAACAATGAGCAGTTCTTC.

The chain employs TRBV4-2 and TRBJ2-1; 11 bases are a match to TRBD2. This CDR3 region has 17 residues. Germline-derived CDR1 and CDR2 are LGHNA and YNFKEQ. J gave up 5 bases and V 2 bases, and 8 bases lay outside the gene matches. CDR3 bases: TGTGCCAGCAGCCAAATCCTAGCGGGAGGTCTCGACAATGAGCAGTTCTTC. Its protein product is CASSQILAGGLDNEQFF.

The rearrangement uses TRBV18 and TRBJ1-5; 7 bases line up with TRBD1. Germline CDR1 reads KGHSH; CDR2 reads LQKENI. The CDR3 spans 17 residues. Losses at the gene ends were 5 bases for V and 0 bases for J; bases not matched to a gene: 10. CDR3 region: CASSTTGAGGSNQPQHF. CDR3 coding DNA: TGTGCCAGCTCAACTACGGGCGCAGGGGGTAGCAATCAGCCCCAGCATTTT. Supplemented by reference TRBV18 and TRBJ1-5, the full variable domain reads NAGVMQNPRHLVRRRGQEARLRCSPMKGHSHVYWYRQLPEEGLKFMVYLQKENIIDESGMPKERFSAEFPKEGPSILRIQQVVRGDSAAYFCASSTTGAGGSNQPQHFGDGTRLSIL.

The genes are TRBV7-9 and TRBJ2-7; D gene uncertain. Trimming pared 2 bases from V and 4 bases from J, leaving 3 bases between. Germline V gene sequence: CDR1 SEHNR, CDR2 FQNEAQ (reference sequence). The CDR3 sequence is 11 residues long. Here the CDR3 DNA reads TGTGCCAGCAGCTTACGTTACGAGCAGTACTTC. It encodes CASSLRYEQYF.